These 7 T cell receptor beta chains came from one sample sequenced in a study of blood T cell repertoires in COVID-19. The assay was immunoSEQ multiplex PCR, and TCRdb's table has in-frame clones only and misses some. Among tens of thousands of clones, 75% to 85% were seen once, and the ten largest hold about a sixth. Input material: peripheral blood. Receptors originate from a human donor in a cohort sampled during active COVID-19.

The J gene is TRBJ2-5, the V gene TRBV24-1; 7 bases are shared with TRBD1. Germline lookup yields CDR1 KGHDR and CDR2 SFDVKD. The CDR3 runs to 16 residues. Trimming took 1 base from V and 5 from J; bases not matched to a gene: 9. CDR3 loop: CATSDFVGGVEETQYF. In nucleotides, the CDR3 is TGTGCCACCAGTGATTTTGTAGGGGGCGTGGAGGAGACCCAGTACTTC.

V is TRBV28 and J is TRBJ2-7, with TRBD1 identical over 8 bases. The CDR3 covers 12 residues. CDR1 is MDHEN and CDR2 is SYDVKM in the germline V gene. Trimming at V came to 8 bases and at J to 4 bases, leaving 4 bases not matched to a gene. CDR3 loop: CASSTGEYEQYF. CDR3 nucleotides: TGTGCCAGCTCGACAGGGGAGTACGAGCAGTACTTC. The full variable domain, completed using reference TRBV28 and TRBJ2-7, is DVKVTQSSRYLVKRTGEKVFLECVQDMDHENMFWYRQDPGLGLRLIYFSYDVKMKEKGDIPEGYSVSREKKERFSLILESASTNQTSMYLCASSTGEYEQYFGPGTRLTVT.

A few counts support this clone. The CDR3: CATQPGTAMNTEAFF. CDR3 nucleotide sequence: TGTGCCACCCAGCCGGGGACAGCCATGAACACTGAAGCTTTCTTT. The chain employs TRBV10-3 and TRBJ1-1; TRBD1 agrees at 7 bases. Germline assignment: CDR1 ENHRY and CDR2 SYGVKD. This CDR3 has 15 residues. J was trimmed by 0 bases and V by 10 bases; bases with no gene match: 11.

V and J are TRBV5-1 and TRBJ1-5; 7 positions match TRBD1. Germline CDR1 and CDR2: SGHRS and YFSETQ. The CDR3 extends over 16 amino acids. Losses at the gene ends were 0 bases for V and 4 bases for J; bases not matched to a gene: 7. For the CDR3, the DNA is TGCGCCAGCAGCTTGGGGGAAGGGGGCGGAAATCAGCCCCAGCATTTT. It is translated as CASSLGEGGGNQPQHF.

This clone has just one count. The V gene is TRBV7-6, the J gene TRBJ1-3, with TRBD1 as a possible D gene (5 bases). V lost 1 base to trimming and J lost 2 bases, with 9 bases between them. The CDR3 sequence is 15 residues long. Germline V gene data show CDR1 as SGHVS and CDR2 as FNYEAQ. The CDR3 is CASSLDVGAGNTIYF. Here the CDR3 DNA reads TGTGCCAGCAGCTTAGATGTAGGGGCTGGAAACACCATATATTTT.

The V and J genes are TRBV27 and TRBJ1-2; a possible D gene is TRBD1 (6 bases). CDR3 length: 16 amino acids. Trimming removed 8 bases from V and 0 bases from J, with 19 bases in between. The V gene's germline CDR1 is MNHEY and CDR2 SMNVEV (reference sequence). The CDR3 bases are TGTGCCAGCGGTTACCCTAAGACAGGCTCTAACTATGGCTACACCTTC. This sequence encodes CASGYPKTGSNYGYTF.

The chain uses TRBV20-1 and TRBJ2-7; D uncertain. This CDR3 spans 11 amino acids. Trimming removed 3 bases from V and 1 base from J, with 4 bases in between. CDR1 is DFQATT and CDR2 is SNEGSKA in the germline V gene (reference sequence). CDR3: CSARSSYEQYF. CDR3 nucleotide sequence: TGCAGTGCTAGGTCTTCCTACGAGCAGTACTTC.